This T cell receptor beta chain stems from a study of T cell changes during pregnancy in multiple sclerosis. This clone was observed once. Germline V gene sequence: CDR1 SGHTA, CDR2 FQGNSA. The CDR3 spans 16 residues. V lost 1 base and J 0 bases, leaving 10 bases between the germline ends. Libraries were prepared by immunoSEQ multiplex PCR; TCRdb keeps only in-frame clonotypes and omits some of them. The sample yields about 70,000 clones, 90% to 95% seen once. The receptor comes from a female donor with multiple sclerosis, enrolled in a pregnancy study. The chain joins TRBV7-2 to TRBJ1-3; D unclear. The source material was peripheral blood, sampled in the third trimester of pregnancy. The CDR3 DNA reads as TGTGCCAGCAGCTTAGGAGTAGCCTCCTCTGGAAACACCATATATTTT. It is translated as CASSLGVASSGNTIYF.